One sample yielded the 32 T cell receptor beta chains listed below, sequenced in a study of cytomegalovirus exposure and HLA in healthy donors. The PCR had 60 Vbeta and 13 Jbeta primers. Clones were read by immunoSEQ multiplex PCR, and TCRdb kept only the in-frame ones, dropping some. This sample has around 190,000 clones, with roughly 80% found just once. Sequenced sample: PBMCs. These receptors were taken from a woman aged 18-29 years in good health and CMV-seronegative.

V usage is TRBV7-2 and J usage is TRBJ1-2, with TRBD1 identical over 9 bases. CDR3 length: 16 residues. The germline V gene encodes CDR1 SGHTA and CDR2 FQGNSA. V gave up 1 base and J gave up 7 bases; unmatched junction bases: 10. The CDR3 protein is CASSLGPLTGGAGYTF. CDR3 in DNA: TGTGCCAGCAGCTTAGGGCCCTTGACAGGGGGGGCTGGCTACACCTTC.

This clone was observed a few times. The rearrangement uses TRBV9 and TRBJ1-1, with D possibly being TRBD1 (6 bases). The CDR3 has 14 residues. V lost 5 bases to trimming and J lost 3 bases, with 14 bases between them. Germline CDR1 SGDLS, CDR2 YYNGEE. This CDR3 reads CASSPQGFDTEAFF. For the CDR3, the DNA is TGTGCCAGCAGTCCCCAGGGGTTTGACACTGAAGCTTTCTTT.

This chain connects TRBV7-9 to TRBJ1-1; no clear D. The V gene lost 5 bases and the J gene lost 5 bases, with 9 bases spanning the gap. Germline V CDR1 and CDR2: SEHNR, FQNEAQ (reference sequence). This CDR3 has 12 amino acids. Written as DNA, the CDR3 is TGTGCCAGCAGCCTCGGTATGACTGAAGCTTTCTTT. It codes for CASSLGMTEAFF.

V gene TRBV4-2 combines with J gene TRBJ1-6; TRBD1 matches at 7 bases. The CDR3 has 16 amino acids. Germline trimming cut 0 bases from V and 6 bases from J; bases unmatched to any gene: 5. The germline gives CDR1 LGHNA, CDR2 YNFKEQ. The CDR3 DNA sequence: TGTGCCAGCAGCCAAGACACCCGACAGGGTAATTCACCCCTCCACTTT. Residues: CASSQDTRQGNSPLHF.

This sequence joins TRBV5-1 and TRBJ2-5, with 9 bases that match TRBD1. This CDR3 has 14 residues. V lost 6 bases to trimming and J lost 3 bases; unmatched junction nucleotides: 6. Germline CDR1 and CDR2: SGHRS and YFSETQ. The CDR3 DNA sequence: TGCGCCAGCACCAGCCGGGACAGGGAAGAGACCCAGTACTTC. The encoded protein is CASTSRDREETQYF.

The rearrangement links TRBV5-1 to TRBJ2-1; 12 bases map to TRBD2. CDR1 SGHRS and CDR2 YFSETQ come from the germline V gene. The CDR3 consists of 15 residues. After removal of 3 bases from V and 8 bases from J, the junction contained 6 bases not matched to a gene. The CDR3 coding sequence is TGCGCCAGCAGCTCGTCACGACTAGCGGGAGATGAGCAGTTCTTC. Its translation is CASSSSRLAGDEQFF.

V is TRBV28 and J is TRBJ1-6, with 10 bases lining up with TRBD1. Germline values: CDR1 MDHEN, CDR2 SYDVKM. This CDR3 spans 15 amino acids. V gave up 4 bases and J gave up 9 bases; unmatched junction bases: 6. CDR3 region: CASSSPGQGISPLHF. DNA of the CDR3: TGTGCCAGCAGTTCCCCGGGACAGGGGATTTCACCCCTCCACTTT.

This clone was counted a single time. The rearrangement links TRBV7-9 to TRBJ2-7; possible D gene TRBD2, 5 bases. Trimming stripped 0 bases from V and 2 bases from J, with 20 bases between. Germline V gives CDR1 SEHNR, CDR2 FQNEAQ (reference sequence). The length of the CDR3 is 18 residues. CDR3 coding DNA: TGTGCCAGCAGCTTAGCGCCGCCGGGTAGACTAATCCCCTACGAGCAGTACTTC. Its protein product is CASSLAPPGRLIPYEQYF.

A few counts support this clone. CDR3 protein: CASSLGTGESYNEQFF. CDR3 DNA sequence: TGTGCCAGCAGTTTAGGGACAGGGGAATCCTACAATGAGCAGTTCTTC. The chain recombines TRBV28 with TRBJ2-1; TRBD1 matches 10 bases. The CDR3 totals 16 residues. In germline, CDR1 is MDHEN, CDR2 SYDVKM. Germline trimming cut 2 bases from V and 1 base from J; bases unmatched to any gene: 2.

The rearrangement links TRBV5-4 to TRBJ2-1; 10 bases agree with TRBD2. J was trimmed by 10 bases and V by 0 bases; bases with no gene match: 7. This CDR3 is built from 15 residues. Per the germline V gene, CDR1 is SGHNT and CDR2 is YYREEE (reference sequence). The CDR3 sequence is CASSLVSGGRKEQFF. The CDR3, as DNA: TGTGCCAGCAGCTTGGTTAGCGGGGGGAGAAAAGAGCAGTTCTTC.

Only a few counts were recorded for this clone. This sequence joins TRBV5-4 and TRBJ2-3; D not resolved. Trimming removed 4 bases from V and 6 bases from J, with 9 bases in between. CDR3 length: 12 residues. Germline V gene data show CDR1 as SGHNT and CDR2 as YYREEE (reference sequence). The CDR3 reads CASSRTRDTQYF. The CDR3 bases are TGTGCCAGCAGCCGAACGAGGGATACGCAGTATTTT. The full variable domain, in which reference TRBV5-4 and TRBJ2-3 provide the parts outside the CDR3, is ETGVTQSPTHLIKTRGQQVTLRCSSQSGHNTVSWYQQALGQGPQFIFQYYREEENGRGNFPPRFSGLQFPNYSSELNVNALELDDSALYLCASSRTRDTQYFGPGTRLTVL.

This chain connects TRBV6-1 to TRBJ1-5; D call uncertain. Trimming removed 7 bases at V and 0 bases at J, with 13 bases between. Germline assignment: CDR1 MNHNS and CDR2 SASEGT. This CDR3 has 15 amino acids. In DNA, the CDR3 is TGTGCCAGCATAAACGCGCGGTATAGCAATCAGCCCCAGCATTTT. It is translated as CASINARYSNQPQHF.

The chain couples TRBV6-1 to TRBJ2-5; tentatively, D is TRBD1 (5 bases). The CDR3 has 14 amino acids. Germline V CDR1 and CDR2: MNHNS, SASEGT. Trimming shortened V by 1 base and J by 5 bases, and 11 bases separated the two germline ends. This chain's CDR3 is CASSEGTLTETQYF. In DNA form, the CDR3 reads TGTGCCAGCAGTGAAGGGACACTTACTGAGACCCAGTACTTC.

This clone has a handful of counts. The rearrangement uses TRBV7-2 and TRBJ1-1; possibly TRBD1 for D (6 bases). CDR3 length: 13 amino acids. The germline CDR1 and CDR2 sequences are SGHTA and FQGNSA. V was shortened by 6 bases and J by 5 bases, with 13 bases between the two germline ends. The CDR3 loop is CASRDSPSTEAFF. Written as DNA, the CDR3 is TGTGCCAGCAGGGACAGTCCTTCTACTGAAGCTTTCTTT.

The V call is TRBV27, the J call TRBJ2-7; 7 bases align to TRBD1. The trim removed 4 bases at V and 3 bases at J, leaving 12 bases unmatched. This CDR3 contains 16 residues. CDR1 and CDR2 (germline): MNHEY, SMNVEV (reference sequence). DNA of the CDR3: TGTGCCAGCAGTTCCAGGACCGGGACAGCCTACTACGAGCAGTACTTC. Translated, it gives CASSSRTGTAYYEQYF.

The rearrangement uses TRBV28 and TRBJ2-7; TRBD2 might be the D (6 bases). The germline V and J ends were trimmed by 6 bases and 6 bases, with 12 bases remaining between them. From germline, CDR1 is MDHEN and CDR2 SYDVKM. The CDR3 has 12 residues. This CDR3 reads CASRSTRPEQYF. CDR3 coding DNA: TGTGCCAGCAGGTCGACTAGACCCGAGCAGTACTTC.

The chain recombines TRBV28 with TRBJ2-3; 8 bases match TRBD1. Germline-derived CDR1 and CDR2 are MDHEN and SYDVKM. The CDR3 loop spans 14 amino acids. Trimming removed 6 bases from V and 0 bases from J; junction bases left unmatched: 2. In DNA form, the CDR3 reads TGTGCCAGCAGGACAGGGGTAAGCACAGATACGCAGTATTTT. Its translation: CASRTGVSTDTQYF.

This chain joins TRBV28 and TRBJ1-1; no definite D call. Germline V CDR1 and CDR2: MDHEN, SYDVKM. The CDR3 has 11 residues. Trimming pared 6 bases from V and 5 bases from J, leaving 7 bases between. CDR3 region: CASRLGTEAFF. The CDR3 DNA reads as TGTGCCAGCAGGCTCGGGACTGAAGCTTTCTTT.

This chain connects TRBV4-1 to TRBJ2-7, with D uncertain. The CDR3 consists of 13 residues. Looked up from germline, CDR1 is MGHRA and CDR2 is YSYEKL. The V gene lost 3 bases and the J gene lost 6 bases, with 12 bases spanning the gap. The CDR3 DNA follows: TGCGCCAGCAGCCACCCGGGTTCCGGCGAGCAGTACTTC. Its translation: CASSHPGSGEQYF.

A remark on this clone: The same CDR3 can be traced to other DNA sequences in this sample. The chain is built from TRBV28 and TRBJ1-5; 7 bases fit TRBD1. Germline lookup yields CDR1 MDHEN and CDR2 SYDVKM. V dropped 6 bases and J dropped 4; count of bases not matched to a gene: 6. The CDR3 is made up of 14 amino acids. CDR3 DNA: TGTGCCAGCAGCGAGACAGGGACAAATCAGCCCCAGCATTTT. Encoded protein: CASSETGTNQPQHF.

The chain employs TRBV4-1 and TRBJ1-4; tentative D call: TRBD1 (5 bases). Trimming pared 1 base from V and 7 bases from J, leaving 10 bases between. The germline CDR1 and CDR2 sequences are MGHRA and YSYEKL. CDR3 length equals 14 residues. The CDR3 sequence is CASSQATVGEKLFF. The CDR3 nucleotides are TGCGCCAGCAGCCAAGCGACAGTGGGTGAAAAACTGTTTTTT.

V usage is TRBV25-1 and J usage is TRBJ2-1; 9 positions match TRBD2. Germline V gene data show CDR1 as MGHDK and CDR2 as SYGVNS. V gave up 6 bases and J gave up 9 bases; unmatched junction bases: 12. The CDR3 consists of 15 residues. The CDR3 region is CASSVLREGLGEQFF. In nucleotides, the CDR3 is TGTGCCAGCAGCGTCCTGCGGGAGGGCCTCGGTGAGCAGTTCTTC.

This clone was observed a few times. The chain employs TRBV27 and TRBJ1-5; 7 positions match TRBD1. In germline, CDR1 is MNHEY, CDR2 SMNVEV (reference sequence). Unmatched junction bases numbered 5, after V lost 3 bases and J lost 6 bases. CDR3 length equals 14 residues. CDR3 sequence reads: CASSFSRGTQPQHF. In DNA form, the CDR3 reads TGTGCCAGCAGTTTTAGCAGGGGGACTCAGCCCCAGCATTTT.

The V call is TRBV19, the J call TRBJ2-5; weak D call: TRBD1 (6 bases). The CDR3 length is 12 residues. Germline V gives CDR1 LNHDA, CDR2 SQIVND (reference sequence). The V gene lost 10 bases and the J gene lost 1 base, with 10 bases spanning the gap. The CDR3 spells CAKADSQETQYF. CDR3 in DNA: TGTGCCAAGGCGGACAGCCAAGAGACCCAGTACTTC.

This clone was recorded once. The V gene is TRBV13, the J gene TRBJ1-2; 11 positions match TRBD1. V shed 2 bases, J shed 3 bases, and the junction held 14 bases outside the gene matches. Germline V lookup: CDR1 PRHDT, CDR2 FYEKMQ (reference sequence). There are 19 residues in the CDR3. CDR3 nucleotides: TGTGCCAGCAGCTTACGTACGGGACAGGGGGGCGAGGAGGACTATGGCTACACCTTC. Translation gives CASSLRTGQGGEEDYGYTF. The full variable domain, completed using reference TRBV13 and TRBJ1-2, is AAGVIQSPRHLIKEKRETATLKCYPIPRHDTVYWYQQGPGQDPQFLISFYEKMQSDKGSIPDRFSAQQFSDYHSELNMSSLELGDSALYFCASSLRTGQGGEEDYGYTFGSGTRLTVV.

The CDR3 DNA sequence: TGTGCCAGCAGTGAAGGGGGGCTGGAAAAACTGTTTTTT. Protein: CASSEGGLEKLFF. V and J are TRBV6-1 and TRBJ1-4; TRBD1 is a possible D gene (6 bases). The V end was cut by 1 base, the J end by 8 bases, with 8 bases between. CDR3 length equals 13 residues. CDR1 is MNHNS and CDR2 is SASEGT in the germline V gene.

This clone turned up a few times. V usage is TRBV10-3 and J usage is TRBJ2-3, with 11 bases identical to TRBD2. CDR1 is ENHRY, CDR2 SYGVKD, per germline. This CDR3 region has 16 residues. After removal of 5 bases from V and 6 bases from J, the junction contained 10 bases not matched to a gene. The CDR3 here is CAISKTSGGEQDTQYF. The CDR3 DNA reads TGTGCCATCAGTAAAACTAGCGGGGGTGAGCAGGATACGCAGTATTTT.

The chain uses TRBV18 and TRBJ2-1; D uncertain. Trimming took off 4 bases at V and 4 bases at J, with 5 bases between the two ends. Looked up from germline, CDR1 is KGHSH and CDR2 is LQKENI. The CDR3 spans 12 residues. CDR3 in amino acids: CASSLQYNEQFF. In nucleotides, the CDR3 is TGTGCCAGCTCACTCCAGTACAATGAGCAGTTCTTC.

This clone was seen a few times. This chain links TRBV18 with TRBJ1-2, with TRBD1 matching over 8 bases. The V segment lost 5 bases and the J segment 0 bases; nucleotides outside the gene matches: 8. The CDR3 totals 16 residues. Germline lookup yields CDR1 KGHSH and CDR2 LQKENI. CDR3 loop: CASSTTGEGTNYGYTF. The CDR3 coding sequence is TGTGCCAGCTCAACGACAGGGGAGGGGACTAACTATGGCTACACCTTC. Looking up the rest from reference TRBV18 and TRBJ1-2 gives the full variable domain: NAGVMQNPRHLVRRRGQEARLRCSPMKGHSHVYWYRQLPEEGLKFMVYLQKENIIDESGMPKERFSAEFPKEGPSILRIQQVVRGDSAAYFCASSTTGEGTNYGYTFGSGTRLTVV.

The CDR3 protein is CASSPTGVSYNEQFF. The CDR3 DNA follows: TGTGCCAGCAGCCCCACAGGGGTCTCCTACAATGAGCAGTTCTTC. The V gene is TRBV6-5, the J gene TRBJ2-1, with 7 bases fitting TRBD1. Looked up from germline, CDR1 is MNHEY and CDR2 is SVGAGI. V lost 6 bases, J lost 0 bases, and 5 bases stayed unmatched. The CDR3 is made up of 15 amino acids.

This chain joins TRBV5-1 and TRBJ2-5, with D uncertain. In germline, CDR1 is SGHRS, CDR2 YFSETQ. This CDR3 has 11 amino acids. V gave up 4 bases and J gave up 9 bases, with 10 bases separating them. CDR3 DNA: TGCGCCAGCAGCCAGAACCGGGCCCAGTACTTC. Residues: CASSQNRAQYF.

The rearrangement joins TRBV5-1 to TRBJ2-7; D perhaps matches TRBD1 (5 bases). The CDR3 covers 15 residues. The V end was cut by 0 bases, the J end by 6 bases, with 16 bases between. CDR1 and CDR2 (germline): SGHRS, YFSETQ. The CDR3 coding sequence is TGCGCCAGCAGCTTGGACTCAGGGCGCCCTCTCGAGCAGTACTTC. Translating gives CASSLDSGRPLEQYF.